This T cell receptor (beta chain) is drawn from a study of blood T cell repertoires in COVID-19. V shed 0 bases and J 2 bases; nucleotides not matched to a gene: 6. Germline V gives CDR1 SGHRS, CDR2 YFSETQ. The CDR3 is 16 residues long. Under the authors' procedure: Estimation of nucleated cell counts was performed using reference gene primer amplification. Generated by immunoSEQ multiplex PCR, the TCRdb table keeps only in-frame clones and is missing some. From that table come the V and J calls and clone size; the DNA was used to work out D and trimming. Of around 180,000 clones in the sample, more than 85% were seen once.

The material sequenced was peripheral blood. The receptor's source is a man in his 70s with active or convalescent COVID-19. The rearrangement uses TRBV5-1 and TRBJ2-7; TRBD2 aligns across 9 bases. The DNA for the CDR3 is TGCGCCAGCAGCTTGGATGTTAGCGGGGGCCCCTACGAGCAGTACTTC. Its translation: CASSLDVSGGPYEQYF.